This T cell receptor (beta chain) was found in a study of T cells in Graves' hyperthyroidism and ophthalmopathy (dated by TCRdb to about 2019). In terms of the full investigation: Peripheral blood was collected at initial diagnosis, before any treatment. The paper describes TCR Vbeta CDR3 sequencing of around 130 peripheral blood samples, made up of 43 ophthalmopathy patients, some 80 hyperthyroidism patients and roughly 17 progressor patients. The study also compared thyroid tissue and blood T-cell repertoires from roughly 6 Graves' hyperthyroidism patients. To identify distinguishing TCR V-J signatures, a discovery cohort of about 100 patients was used, comprising some 43 with Graves' ophthalmopathy and about 59 with stable Graves' hyperthyroidism. After sampling, hyperthyroidism patients received methimazole starting at 30 mg daily, and ophthalmopathy patients received high-dose intravenous methylprednisolone. Whether ophthalmopathy could be predicted prospectively was tested in an independent validation cohort made up of 18 to 20 hyperthyroidism patients plus 17 patients who later progressed to ophthalmopathy. The 100 or so discovery patients were randomly split 7:3 into training and test sets.

The cysteine opens and the phenylalanine closes a CDR3 of 14 amino acids. The sequence is cut down to CDR3 DNA, 42 bases in frame from base 1. V sheds 7 bases and J sheds 3 bases, leaving 13 bases between their ends. CDR1 and CDR2 are read off the germline V gene as SNHLY and FYNNEI. The TCR beta CDR3 regions were amplified from the RNA transcripts. The first round of RT-PCR for the TCR CDR3 was performed with the HTBI primer set and the Qiagen OneStep RT-PCR kit. Libraries were constructed in a second round of multiplex PCR, after which size selection and purification were carried out. Libraries were sequenced paired-end with 100 bp reads on an Illumina HiSeq2000. Per the source publication's procedure: SOAPnuke was used to process the raw data, removing reads that contained adapters or uncalled bases, had a mean Phred below 15, or lacked an exact match to the constant primer or identifier. COPE v1.2.5 was used to merge high-quality paired reads, and clonotypes were defined as unique nucleotide sequences. MiTCR v1.1 was used to align the clonotypes against IMGT TRBV, TRBD and TRBJ reference segments. Analysis was restricted to V-J combinations with a frequency above 0.0001, which covered 98% to 99.2% of repertoires. The TCS score was defined as the ratio of F50 (clonal expansion) to E x V (chaos), calculated using BLOSUM62-based TCRdist between CDR3 peptides within each V-J. Welch's t-statistics and random forest reduced approximately 520 V-J features to around 14, which were used in a naive Bayes classifier (R e1071). TCRdb redid the processing of the public reads, applying fastp at Q25 and MiXCR, and retained in-frame beta chains. For every CDR3 protein sequence, its rows merge into one entry that carries the most common genes and DNA. In this record, the V and J calls reflect TCRdb's handling and not the investigators' own analysis. The sample includes about 560,000 distinct CDR3 sequences, with 12% to 15% observed a single time. About 15% of the sample lies in the top ten.

Graves' hyperthyroidism was defined as stable when no progression to ophthalmopathy occurred over 18 months of follow-up. Hyperthyroidism patients were aged 18 to 65 years and newly diagnosed, with disease duration of less than 2 months. Any patient with an uncontrolled infection, another autoimmune disease, pregnancy or lactation was excluded. Diagnoses were based on clinical symptoms, serum thyroxine and TRAb, thyroid ultrasound and orbital computed tomography. PBMCs were isolated from about 9 ml of fresh peripheral blood by Ficoll-Paque density gradient centrifugation. Total RNA was extracted with Trizol reagent, and quality was checked on an Agilent 2100 Bioanalyzer. Results and caveats for the whole study, not just this receptor: Most expanded thyroid clonotypes (frequency above 0.001) were also detected in blood, a finding suggesting that blood repertoires may reflect thyroid immune responses. A 13 V-J signature model separated ophthalmopathy from stable hyperthyroidism, with 87.88% sensitivity and roughly 84% specificity in cross-validation and 80%/75% in testing. During validation, the model predicted progression to ophthalmopathy a median of about 5.9 months ahead of onset, with almost 71% sensitivity and 72% to 85% specificity. No statistical method was used to fix the sample size in advance, and group allocation was not hidden from the investigators.

This clonotype was detected many times. What this receptor recognizes is not known. One base away there is no much larger clone; base qualities are not given. The chain links TRBV2 with TRBJ2-1; TRBD1 is a weak D gene call, 5 bases matching. This TCR derives from a woman aged 40 to 50 with Graves' hyperthyroidism. Sequences were obtained from blood. The nucleotides read TGTGCCAGCAAAGGGGAATCAAGCTACAATGAGCAGTTCTTC. It specifies CASKGESSYNEQFF.